The sample holds one count of the clone carrying this T cell receptor beta chain. Its antigen is not known. This record comes from a study of cytomegalovirus exposure and HLA in healthy donors. Findings and limits, study-wide: A subsequent analysis found that TCR clusters from the first cohort also tended to co-occur in the 120 or so validation repertoires, with approximately 94% of cluster scores above 0.

The study drew the donors from its roughly 120-subject validation cohort, separate from the approximately 700-subject first cohort. Sequencing used immunoSEQ multiplex PCR; TCRdb keeps in-frame clones, though not all of them. The table lists about 98,000 clones, more than 85% of them singletons. The clonotype originates from a man aged 18 to 30 in good health and CMV-seropositive. The sample consisted of PBMCs.

The CDR3 DNA is TGTGCCAGCAGTGAAAACCGACAGGGTAGAGAAAAACTGTTTTTT. The encoded protein is CASSENRQGREKLFF. V usage is TRBV2 and J usage is TRBJ1-4; the match to TRBD1 covers 7 bases. The CDR3 sequence is 15 residues long. With V trimmed by 2 bases and J by 8 bases, 8 bases remained unmatched. Germline assignment: CDR1 SNHLY and CDR2 FYNNEI. The full variable domain, in which reference TRBV2 and TRBJ1-4 provide the parts outside the CDR3, is EPEVTQTPSHQVTQMGQEVILRCVPISNHLYFYWYRQILGQKVEFLVSFYNNEISEKSEIFDDQFSVERPDGSNFTLKIRSTKLEDSAMYFCASSENRQGREKLFFGSGTQLSVL.